This T cell receptor beta chain stems from a study of cytomegalovirus exposure and HLA in healthy donors. The wider study: Findings of an earlier analysis included 110 million or so unique TCR beta sequences from 180 million or so T cells.

Losses at the gene ends were 4 bases for V and 7 bases for J; bases not matched to a gene: 4. The CDR3 is made up of 12 amino acids. CDR1 is MNHNY, CDR2 SVGAGI, per germline (reference sequence). To note about this clone: Its antigen remains unknown.

Researchers ran the PCR with 60 Vbeta and 13 Jbeta primers. Profiled with immunoSEQ multiplex PCR; TCRdb holds only in-frame clones, not every one. The sample has some 180,000 clones, under 85% seen once. Broader study findings: The study designated about 160 TCR beta chains cytomegalovirus-associated. Follow-up analysis later connected one missense variant in DCLRE1C with trimming of TCR beta V- and J-genes. CMV serostatus was the only recorded immune exposure for donors.

The genes are TRBV6-6 and TRBJ2-7; TRBD2 matches 7 bases. The receptor comes from a male donor in good health and CMV-seronegative. Sequenced input: PBMCs. CDR3 DNA: TGTGCCAGCAGTTTCGGGGGGTGGGAGCAGTACTTC. Its protein is CASSFGGWEQYF.